A single sample is the source of the 26 T cell receptor beta chains below, sequenced in a study of blood T cell repertoires in COVID-19. Libraries were prepared by immunoSEQ multiplex PCR; TCRdb keeps only in-frame clonotypes and omits some of them. This sample yields approximately 200,000 clones, of which 89% are seen a single time; about 2.2% belongs to the top ten. Material: PBMCs or T cells enriched from blood (not recorded which). These receptors came from a woman between 40 and 55 years old with acute COVID-19.

The V gene is TRBV4-2, the J gene TRBJ1-2; D unresolved. Germline-derived CDR1 and CDR2 are LGHNA and YNFKEQ. The CDR3 consists of 13 residues. The germline V and J ends were trimmed by 0 bases and 9 bases, with 11 bases remaining between them. The CDR3 region is CASSQEIGLSYTF. CDR3 DNA sequence: TGTGCCAGCAGCCAAGAGATTGGGCTGAGCTACACCTTC.

V is TRBV15 and J is TRBJ1-1; 7 bases align to TRBD1. Per the germline V gene, CDR1 is LNHNV and CDR2 is YYDKDF (reference sequence). This CDR3 contains 12 residues. The V segment lost 5 bases and the J segment 11 bases; nucleotides outside the gene matches: 8. CDR3 protein: CATSETGRNAFF. The CDR3 bases are TGTGCCACCAGCGAGACAGGGAGGAACGCTTTCTTT.

The rearrangement links TRBV9 to TRBJ2-7, with D perhaps TRBD1 (5 bases). Trimming removed 2 bases from V and 3 bases from J, with 15 bases in between. The germline V gene encodes CDR1 SGDLS and CDR2 YYNGEE. CDR3 length: 15 amino acids. CDR3: CASSVQGSPLYEQYF. CDR3 sequence (DNA): TGTGCCAGCAGCGTCCAGGGTTCCCCCCTCTACGAGCAGTACTTC. The variable domain in full, with the rest retrieved from reference TRBV9 and TRBJ2-7, is DSGVTQTPKHLITATGQRVTLRCSPRSGDLSVYWYQQSLDQGLQFLIQYYNGEERAKGNILERFSAQQFPDLHSELNLSSLELGDSALYFCASSVQGSPLYEQYFGPGTRLTVT.

V usage is TRBV7-9 and J usage is TRBJ2-7; a weak D match, TRBD2 (5 bases). The CDR3 has 15 residues. Germline V gene lookup returns CDR1 SEHNR and CDR2 FQNEAQ (reference sequence). V gave up 1 base and J gave up 5 bases, with 15 bases separating them. The CDR3 sequence: CASSLDRGLVHEQYF. The CDR3 nucleotides read TGTGCCAGCAGCTTAGATCGAGGACTGGTCCACGAGCAGTACTTC.

The chain uses TRBV7-9 and TRBJ2-3; 16 bases agree with TRBD2. Germline-derived CDR1 and CDR2 are SEHNR and FQNEAQ (reference sequence). This CDR3 has 16 amino acids. With V trimmed by 3 bases and J by 6 bases, 3 bases remained unmatched. In DNA, the CDR3 is TGTGCCAGCAGCTTGGGACTAGCGGGAGGGGGGGATACGCAGTATTTT. The encoded protein is CASSLGLAGGGDTQYF. The full variable domain, its missing parts supplied by reference TRBV7-9 and TRBJ2-3, is DTGVSQNPRHKITKRGQNVTFRCDPISEHNRLYWYRQTLGQGPEFLTYFQNEAQLEKSRLLSDRFSAERPKGSFSTLEIQRTEQGDSAMYLCASSLGLAGGGDTQYFGPGTRLTVL.

The chain carries TRBV5-1 and TRBJ2-5; 8 bases line up with TRBD1. V shed 1 base, J shed 2 bases, and the junction held 4 bases outside the gene matches. This CDR3 has 15 residues. Germline V gene data show CDR1 as SGHRS and CDR2 as YFSETQ. This chain's CDR3 is CASSLQNRGQETQYF. CDR3 DNA sequence: TGCGCCAGCAGCTTGCAGAACAGGGGGCAAGAGACCCAGTACTTC. Combining the CDR3 with reference TRBV5-1 and TRBJ2-5 gives the whole variable domain KAGVTQTPRYLIKTRGQQVTLSCSPISGHRSVSWYQQTPGQGLQFLFEYFSETQRNKGNFPGRFSGRQFSNSRSEMNVSTLELGDSALYLCASSLQNRGQETQYFGPGTRLLVL.

The genes are TRBV4-1 and TRBJ2-7, with 8 positions matching TRBD1. V lost 4 bases to trimming and J lost 5 bases; unmatched junction nucleotides: 10. CDR3 length: 15 amino acids. CDR1 and CDR2 from the germline V gene are MGHRA and YSYEKL. The CDR3: CASSPRGQVSDEQYF. CDR3 nucleotides: TGCGCCAGCAGCCCACGGGGACAGGTCAGTGACGAGCAGTACTTC.

This chain links TRBV2 with TRBJ1-2; the D is unclear. The germline CDR1 and CDR2 sequences are SNHLY and FYNNEI. CDR3 length: 16 residues. V lost 8 bases, J lost 5 bases, and 24 bases lay in between. The CDR3 DNA reads TGTGCCAGCGGATTTAGCCCGGGGTATGATCAATATGGCTACACCTTC. This gives the protein CASGFSPGYDQYGYTF.

This sequence joins TRBV6-5 and TRBJ2-7; 7 bases are shared with TRBD1. The germline gives CDR1 MNHEY, CDR2 SVGAGI. This CDR3 is built from 15 residues. With 6 bases clipped from V and 0 bases from J, the junction kept 8 bases outside the gene matches. Here the CDR3 DNA reads TGTGCCAGCAGGACTCGGGACAGAGTCTCCTACGAGCAGTACTTC. Protein product: CASRTRDRVSYEQYF.

The chain links TRBV28 to TRBJ1-2, with D hard to call. Germline assignment: CDR1 MDHEN and CDR2 SYDVKM. The CDR3 has 12 residues. V lost 7 bases and J 6 bases, leaving 12 bases between the germline ends. The CDR3 spells CASTTAVDGYTF. In DNA form, the CDR3 reads TGTGCCAGCACAACCGCAGTGGATGGCTACACCTTC.

V and J are TRBV19 and TRBJ1-2, with a weak D call TRBD1 (5 bases). The CDR3 runs 15 residues. The V gene lost 6 bases and the J gene lost 1 base, with 15 bases spanning the gap. The germline CDR1 and CDR2 sequences are LNHDA and SQIVND (reference sequence). CDR3 DNA: TGTGCCAGTAGCCCTGGGGCAGCATATAACTATGGCTACACCTTC. Its translation is CASSPGAAYNYGYTF.

This clone was picked up one time. This rearrangement joins TRBV2 to TRBJ1-5; 7 positions agree with TRBD1. V gave up 5 bases and J gave up 6 bases; unmatched junction bases: 13. Germline CDR1 reads SNHLY; CDR2 reads FYNNEI. This CDR3 has 16 amino acids. Here the CDR3 reads CASSSDRDGFSQPQHF. CDR3 sequence (DNA): TGTGCCAGCAGTTCCGACAGGGATGGCTTTAGTCAGCCCCAGCATTTT.

The genes are TRBV2 and TRBJ2-3, with TRBD2 matching 9 bases. V trimming: 5 bases; J trimming: 0 bases; junction bases outside the gene matches: 9. Germline assignment: CDR1 SNHLY and CDR2 FYNNEI. CDR3 length equals 17 residues. For the CDR3, the DNA is TGTGCCAGCAGTCCGGATCTAGCGGGGCCTAGCACAGATACGCAGTATTTT. This translates into CASSPDLAGPSTDTQYF.

The V call is TRBV4-1, the J call TRBJ2-2; 7 bases align to TRBD2. Germline V CDR1 and CDR2: MGHRA, YSYEKL. The CDR3 is made up of 17 amino acids. Trimming at V came to 0 bases and at J to 0 bases, leaving 4 bases not matched to a gene. This CDR3 reads CASSQEGRAPNTGELFF. For the CDR3, the DNA is TGCGCCAGCAGCCAAGAGGGGAGGGCACCGAACACCGGGGAGCTGTTTTTT.

The genes are TRBV3-1 (or the pseudogene TRBV3-2) and TRBJ1-6; D is possibly TRBD1 (5 bases). This CDR3 spans 19 amino acids. V was cut by 0 bases and J by 1 base, with 16 bases left in between. Germline CDR1 LGHDT, CDR2 YNNKEL (reference sequence). Here the CDR3 DNA reads TGTGCCAGCAGCCAAGAGGTTGGGGGGGGAACTTCCTATAATTCACCCCTCCACTTT. Encoded protein: CASSQEVGGGTSYNSPLHF.

This chain links TRBV7-8 with TRBJ2-1; D remains unclear. The CDR3 extends over 16 amino acids. CDR1 SGHVS and CDR2 FQNEAQ come from the germline V gene. V lost 4 bases and J lost 0, with 13 bases in between. CDR3 region: CASSSAYASSYNEQFF. The CDR3, as DNA: TGTGCCAGCAGCTCCGCGTACGCGAGCTCCTACAATGAGCAGTTCTTC.

This clone has just one count. The CDR3 nucleotides read TGTGCCAGCAGCGAACTAGCGGGGGCCTTCACCGGGGAGCTGTTTTTT. Amino acids: CASSELAGAFTGELFF. J is TRBJ2-2 and V is TRBV5-6; 11 bases map to TRBD2. CDR1 and CDR2 (germline): SGHDT, YYEEEE. The CDR3 sequence is 16 residues long. Trimming at V came to 4 bases and at J to 4 bases, leaving 6 bases not matched to a gene.

This clone is a singleton in its sample. The gene calls are TRBV28 and TRBJ2-7; 7 bases align to TRBD2. Germline lookup yields CDR1 MDHEN and CDR2 SYDVKM. V was pared by 6 bases and J by 1 base, with 9 bases of the junction left unmatched. The CDR3 consists of 15 residues. This chain's CDR3 is CASSRQRGVSYEQYF. DNA for the CDR3: TGTGCCAGCAGCCGACAGCGGGGAGTATCCTACGAGCAGTACTTC.

The V call is TRBV7-2, the J call TRBJ2-2, with TRBD2 identical over 11 bases. The CDR3 length is 16 residues. J gave up 7 bases and V 6 bases, and 10 bases lay outside the gene matches. CDR1 SGHTA and CDR2 FQGNSA come from the germline V gene. The CDR3 coding sequence is TGTGCCAGCAGGGATACTAGCGGGAGAGGGGGCGGGGAGCTGTTTTTT. It specifies CASRDTSGRGGGELFF.

J is TRBJ2-2 and V is TRBV18, with TRBD1 as a possible D gene (6 bases). V was shortened by 6 bases and J by 0 bases, with 14 bases between the two germline ends. Germline assignment: CDR1 KGHSH and CDR2 LQKENI. The length of the CDR3 is 16 residues. Here the CDR3 reads CASSPRQATNTGELFF. As DNA, the CDR3 is TGTGCCAGCTCTCCGCGACAGGCGACGAACACCGGGGAGCTGTTTTTT. Variable domain in full (rest from reference TRBV18 and TRBJ2-2): NAGVMQNPRHLVRRRGQEARLRCSPMKGHSHVYWYRQLPEEGLKFMVYLQKENIIDESGMPKERFSAEFPKEGPSILRIQQVVRGDSAAYFCASSPRQATNTGELFFGEGSRLTVL.

The V gene is TRBV13, the J gene TRBJ2-2; TRBD1 is a possible D gene (6 bases). V lost 5 bases and J lost 7, with 11 bases in between. Germline V gene sequence: CDR1 PRHDT, CDR2 FYEKMQ (reference sequence). CDR3 length equals 13 residues. The CDR3 reads CASSQDRFGELFF. The CDR3 DNA reads as TGTGCCAGCAGCCAAGACAGGTTCGGGGAGCTGTTTTTT.

J is TRBJ2-5 and V is TRBV7-2; TRBD2 matches at 7 bases. Germline V gene sequence: CDR1 SGHTA, CDR2 FQGNSA. This CDR3 has 16 residues. Trimming cost V 3 bases and J 6 bases; bases outside gene matches: 13. The CDR3 sequence: CASSFSSVRERQTQYF. Written as DNA, the CDR3 is TGTGCCAGCAGCTTCTCGTCTGTGCGGGAGAGGCAGACCCAGTACTTC.

V gene TRBV5-1 combines with J gene TRBJ2-5; TRBD1 matches 9 bases. Germline V gene data show CDR1 as SGHRS and CDR2 as YFSETQ. There are 17 residues in the CDR3. With V trimmed by 0 bases and J by 2 bases, 8 bases remained unmatched. The CDR3: CASSLAGQGRFQETQYF. CDR3 nucleotides: TGCGCCAGCAGCTTGGCCGGACAGGGGAGATTTCAAGAGACCCAGTACTTC.

V is TRBV9 and J is TRBJ2-1; TRBD2 might be the D (6 bases). Germline CDR1 reads SGDLS; CDR2 reads YYNGEE. Trimming pared 4 bases from V and 4 bases from J, leaving 15 bases between. This CDR3 spans 15 amino acids. This chain's CDR3 is CASSLSGVDYNEQFF. The DNA of the CDR3 is TGTGCCAGCAGCCTTTCGGGAGTAGATTACAATGAGCAGTTCTTC.

The genes are TRBV19 and TRBJ1-1; D is unresolved. Germline CDR1 reads LNHDA; CDR2 reads SQIVND (reference sequence). The CDR3 contains 17 residues. Trimming stripped 3 bases from V and 6 bases from J, with 23 bases between. The CDR3 protein is CASSIGPLGISTPEAFF. CDR3 sequence (DNA): TGTGCCAGTAGTATTGGCCCCCTAGGAATCAGCACCCCTGAAGCTTTCTTT.

V is TRBV5-6 and J is TRBJ2-5, with 8 bases identical to TRBD2. With V trimmed by 4 bases and J by 3 bases, 5 bases remained unmatched. Germline-derived CDR1 and CDR2 are SGHDT and YYEEEE. The CDR3 runs 14 residues. DNA of the CDR3: TGTGCCAGCAGCGAGCGAGCGGGGGAAGAGACCCAGTACTTC. It codes for CASSERAGEETQYF.